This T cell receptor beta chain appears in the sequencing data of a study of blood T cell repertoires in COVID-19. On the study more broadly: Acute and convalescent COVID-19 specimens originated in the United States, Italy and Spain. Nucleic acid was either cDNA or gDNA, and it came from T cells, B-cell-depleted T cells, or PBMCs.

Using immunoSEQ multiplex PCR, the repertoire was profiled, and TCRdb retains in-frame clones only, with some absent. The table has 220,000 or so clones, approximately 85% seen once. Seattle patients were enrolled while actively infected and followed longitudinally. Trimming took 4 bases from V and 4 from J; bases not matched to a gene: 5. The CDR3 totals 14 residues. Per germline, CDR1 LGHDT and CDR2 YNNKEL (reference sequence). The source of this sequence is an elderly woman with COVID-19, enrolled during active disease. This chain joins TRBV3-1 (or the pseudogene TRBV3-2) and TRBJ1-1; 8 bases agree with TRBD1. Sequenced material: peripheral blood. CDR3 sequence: CASSRQGFGTEAFF. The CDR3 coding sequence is TGTGCCAGCAGCCGACAGGGGTTCGGCACTGAAGCTTTCTTT.